Listed here is a single TCR beta chain. Its matching antigen is unknown. V was shortened by 5 bases and J by 3 bases, with 17 bases between the two germline ends. Germline V gene lookup returns CDR1 SGHNT and CDR2 YENEEA. The CDR3 runs 15 residues. These data originate in a study of cytomegalovirus exposure and HLA in healthy donors. Broader study findings: Most subjects' HLA-A and HLA-B alleles were reportedly predicted from TCR beta sequences. Confirmation in vitro established that three CMV-associated chains were specific for CMV antigens. Researchers reported in a later analysis that a missense DCLRE1C variant was tied to TCR beta V- and J-gene trimming. TCR beta V segments were, for the most part, productive about 87% or about 30% of the time in an earlier analysis.

PCR amplification relied on 60 Vbeta primers (plus 13 Jbeta primers). Profiled with immunoSEQ multiplex PCR; TCRdb holds only in-frame clones, not every one. This sample lists some 56,000 clones; its ten largest clones have approximately 12%. The TCR sequence derives from a woman younger than 45 in good health and CMV-seropositive. This chain uses TRBV11-3 with TRBJ2-7, with a weak D call TRBD2 (7 bases). The sequencing input was PBMCs. The CDR3 bases are TGTGCCAGCAGCCCATGGGGGGGCCCAAGCTACGAGCAGTACTTC. This gives the protein CASSPWGGPSYEQYF.